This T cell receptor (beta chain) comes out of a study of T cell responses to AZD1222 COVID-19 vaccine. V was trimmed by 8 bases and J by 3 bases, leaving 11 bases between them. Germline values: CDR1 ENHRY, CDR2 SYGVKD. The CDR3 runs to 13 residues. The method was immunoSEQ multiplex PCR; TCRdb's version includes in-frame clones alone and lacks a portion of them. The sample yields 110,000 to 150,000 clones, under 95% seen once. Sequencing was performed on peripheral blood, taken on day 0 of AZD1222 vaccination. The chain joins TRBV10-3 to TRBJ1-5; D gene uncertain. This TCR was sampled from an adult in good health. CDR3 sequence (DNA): TGTGCCATCGCCACAGCCGCCAATCAGCCCCAGCATTTT. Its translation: CAIATAANQPQHF.